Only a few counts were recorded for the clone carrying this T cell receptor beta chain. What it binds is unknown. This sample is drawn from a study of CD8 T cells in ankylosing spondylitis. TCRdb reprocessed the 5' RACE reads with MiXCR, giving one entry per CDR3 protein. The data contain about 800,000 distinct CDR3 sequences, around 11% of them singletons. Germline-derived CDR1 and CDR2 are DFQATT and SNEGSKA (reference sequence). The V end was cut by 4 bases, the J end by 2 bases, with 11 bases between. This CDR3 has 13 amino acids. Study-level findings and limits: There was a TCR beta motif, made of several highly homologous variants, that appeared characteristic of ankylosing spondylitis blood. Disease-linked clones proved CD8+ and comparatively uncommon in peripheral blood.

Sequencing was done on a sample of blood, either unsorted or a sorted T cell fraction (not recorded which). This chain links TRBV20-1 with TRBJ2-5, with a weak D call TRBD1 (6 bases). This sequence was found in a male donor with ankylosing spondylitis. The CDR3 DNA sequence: TGCAGTGCTATCTACAGGGATCAAGAGACCCAGTACTTC. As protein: CSAIYRDQETQYF.